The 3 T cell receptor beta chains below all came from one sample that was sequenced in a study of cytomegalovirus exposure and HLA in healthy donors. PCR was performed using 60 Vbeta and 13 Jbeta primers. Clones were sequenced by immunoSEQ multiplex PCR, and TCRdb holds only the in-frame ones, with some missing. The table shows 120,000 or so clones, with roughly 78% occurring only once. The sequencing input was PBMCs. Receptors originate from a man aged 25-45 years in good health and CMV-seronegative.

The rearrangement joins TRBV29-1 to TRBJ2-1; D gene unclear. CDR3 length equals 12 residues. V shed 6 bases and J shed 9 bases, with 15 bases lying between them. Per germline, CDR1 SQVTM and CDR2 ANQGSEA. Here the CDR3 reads CSVEPRWREQFF. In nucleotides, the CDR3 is TGCAGCGTGGAGCCCCGTTGGCGTGAGCAGTTCTTC.

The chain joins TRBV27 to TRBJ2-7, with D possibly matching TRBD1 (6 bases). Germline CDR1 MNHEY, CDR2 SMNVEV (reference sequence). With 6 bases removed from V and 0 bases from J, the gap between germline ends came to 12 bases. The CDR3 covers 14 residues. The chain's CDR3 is CASRWAGASYEQYF. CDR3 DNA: TGTGCCAGCAGATGGGCAGGGGCCTCCTACGAGCAGTACTTC.

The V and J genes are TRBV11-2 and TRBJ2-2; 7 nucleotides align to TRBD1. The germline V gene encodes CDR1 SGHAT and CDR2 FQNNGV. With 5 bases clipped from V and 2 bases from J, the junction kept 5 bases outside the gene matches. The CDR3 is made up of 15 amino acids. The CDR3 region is CASSQGQRNTGELFF. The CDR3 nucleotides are TGTGCCAGCAGCCAGGGACAGCGCAACACCGGGGAGCTGTTTTTT.